The 14 T cell receptor beta chains below were found in one sample sequenced in a study of T cell repertoires in cytomegalovirus infection. MiXCR, applied by TCRdb to the reads, yields one record per CDR3 protein. The sample lists just under 300,000 distinct CDR3 sequences, approximately 8.9% occurring once. The specimen sequenced was PBMCs. The receptor set was obtained from a human donor in good health (CMV status not recorded). Some clones in this sample may be carry-over from other donors' samples.

The sample holds many counts of this clonotype. The J gene is TRBJ1-1, the V gene TRBV6-1, with a possible D match to TRBD1 (5 bases). The germline CDR1 and CDR2 sequences are MNHNS and SASEGT. Trimming stripped 5 bases from V and 6 bases from J, with 10 bases between. The CDR3 extends over 12 amino acids. CDR3 loop: CASSSGLAEAFF. In DNA form, the CDR3 reads TGTGCCAGCAGTTCAGGGCTCGCTGAAGCTTTCTTT.

The chain recombines TRBV6-2 or TRBV6-3 with TRBJ2-7, with TRBD1 matching 9 bases. This CDR3 comprises 15 residues. The germline CDR1 and CDR2 sequences are MNHEY and SVGEGT. V lost 5 bases to trimming and J lost 0 bases; unmatched junction nucleotides: 5. The CDR3 DNA reads TGTGCCAGCAGTCCCGGACAGGGGAGCTCCTACGAGCAGTACGTC. It encodes CASSPGQGSSYEQYV.

This clonotype turned up a few times. This chain links TRBV29-1 with TRBJ1-1; D not resolved. CDR1 and CDR2 from the germline V gene are SQVTM and ANQGSEA. Trimming stripped 2 bases from V and 7 bases from J, with 11 bases between. The CDR3 sequence is 12 residues long. CDR3 protein: CSVEFNYGEAFF. The CDR3 bases are TGCAGCGTTGAATTTAACTACGGTGAAGCTTTCTTT.

The V and J genes are TRBV20-1 and TRBJ1-2, with D tentatively TRBD1 (5 bases). The ends were cut back, 0 bases at V and 7 bases at J, with 9 bases in the middle. The CDR3 totals 12 residues. Germline lookup yields CDR1 DFQATT and CDR2 SNEGSKA (reference sequence). CDR3 DNA sequence: TGCAGTGCTAGAGACAGGGTGCTTGGCTACACCTTC. This encodes CSARDRVLGYTF.

This sequence joins TRBV20-1 and TRBJ2-1; 11 bases map to TRBD2. From germline, CDR1 is DFQATT and CDR2 SNEGSKA (reference sequence). The CDR3 has 15 residues. With 1 base clipped from V and 6 bases from J, the junction kept 5 bases outside the gene matches. The CDR3 spells CSARVTSGGFNEQFF. The CDR3 DNA sequence: TGCAGTGCTAGAGTAACTAGCGGGGGATTCAATGAGCAGTTCTTC.

This clonotype was observed a few times. The gene calls are TRBV7-3 and TRBJ2-1, with D possibly TRBD2 on 6 matching bases. Trimming pared 0 bases from V and 9 bases from J, leaving 9 bases between. Germline CDR1 is SGHTA and CDR2 is FQGTGA. The CDR3 length is 13 residues. In DNA form, the CDR3 reads TGTGCCAGCAGCTTAACGGAGGGCCCTGAGCAGTTCTTC. It translates to CASSLTEGPEQFF.

This clonotype showed up many times. The gene calls are TRBV7-9 and TRBJ1-1; D unclear. The V gene's germline CDR1 is SEHNR and CDR2 FQNEAQ (reference sequence). The CDR3 has 13 residues. V lost 1 base, J lost 5 bases, and 8 bases lay in between. The CDR3 protein is CASSLGPVTEAFF. The CDR3 nucleotides read TGTGCCAGCAGCTTAGGACCGGTGACTGAAGCTTTCTTT.

This clonotype was counted at least ten times. This chain joins TRBV20-1 and TRBJ2-7; D remains unclear. The CDR3 runs to 12 residues. The V and J ends lost 6 bases and 1 base respectively, with 10 bases between them. Per the germline V gene, CDR1 is DFQATT and CDR2 is SNEGSKA (reference sequence). The CDR3 DNA sequence: TGCAGTGCACCTGACAATTCCTACGAGCAGTACTTC. Translated: CSAPDNSYEQYF.

This clonotype came up many times. This sequence joins TRBV4-2 and TRBJ2-3; 11 bases align to TRBD1. Germline V CDR1 and CDR2: LGHNA, YNFKEQ. V dropped 3 bases and J dropped 4; count of bases not matched to a gene: 6. This CDR3 contains 16 residues. CDR3 sequence reads: CASSHEPGQGADTQYF. The CDR3 region has the DNA TGTGCCAGCAGCCACGAACCGGGACAGGGGGCAGATACGCAGTATTTT.

This clonotype showed up many times. V is TRBV7-6 and J is TRBJ1-1, with TRBD1 matching over 8 bases. V trimming: 5 bases; J trimming: 0 bases; junction bases outside the gene matches: 8. Looked up from germline, CDR1 is SGHVS and CDR2 is FNYEAQ. The CDR3 has 16 amino acids. The CDR3 loop reads CASSPRTGFMNTEAFF. CDR3 bases: TGTGCCAGCAGCCCAAGGACAGGGTTTATGAACACTGAAGCTTTCTTT.

This clonotype was picked up many times. The V and J genes are TRBV12-3 or TRBV12-4 and TRBJ2-4; D possibly uses TRBD1 or TRBD2 (6 bases each). V was cut by 7 bases and J by 4 bases, with 20 bases left in between. The CDR3 consists of 16 residues. CDR3 region: CASIHGGGSGKNIQYF. DNA for the CDR3: TGTGCCAGCATACATGGAGGGGGTTCGGGGAAAAACATTCAGTACTTC.

In its sample, this clonotype was seen many times. The rearrangement joins TRBV7-2 to TRBJ1-2, with D unresolved. Germline V gene lookup returns CDR1 SGHTA and CDR2 FQGNSA. The CDR3 totals 16 residues. V lost 1 base, J lost 2 bases, and 14 bases lay in between. The CDR3 loop is CASSLGSGRGNYGYTF. In DNA form, the CDR3 reads TGTGCCAGCAGCTTAGGTTCCGGTAGAGGGAACTATGGCTACACCTTC.

This clonotype has just a few counts. The J gene is TRBJ2-2, the V gene TRBV20-1; 9 nucleotides agree with TRBD1. After removal of 3 bases from V and 7 bases from J, the junction contained 9 bases not matched to a gene. Germline CDR1 DFQATT, CDR2 SNEGSKA (reference sequence). CDR3 length: 15 amino acids. CDR3 bases: TGCAGTGCTAGCAATAACAGGGGGCTCGTCGGGGAGCTGTTTTTT. Its translation: CSASNNRGLVGELFF.

The chain has TRBV20-1 and TRBJ2-5; D unresolved. Trimming cost V 4 bases and J 2 bases, with 8 bases left between them. The CDR3 is made up of 12 amino acids. Germline V gene lookup returns CDR1 DFQATT and CDR2 SNEGSKA (reference sequence). CDR3 sequence reads: CSATKKQETQYF. The CDR3 DNA reads as TGCAGTGCTACCAAAAAGCAAGAGACCCAGTACTTC.